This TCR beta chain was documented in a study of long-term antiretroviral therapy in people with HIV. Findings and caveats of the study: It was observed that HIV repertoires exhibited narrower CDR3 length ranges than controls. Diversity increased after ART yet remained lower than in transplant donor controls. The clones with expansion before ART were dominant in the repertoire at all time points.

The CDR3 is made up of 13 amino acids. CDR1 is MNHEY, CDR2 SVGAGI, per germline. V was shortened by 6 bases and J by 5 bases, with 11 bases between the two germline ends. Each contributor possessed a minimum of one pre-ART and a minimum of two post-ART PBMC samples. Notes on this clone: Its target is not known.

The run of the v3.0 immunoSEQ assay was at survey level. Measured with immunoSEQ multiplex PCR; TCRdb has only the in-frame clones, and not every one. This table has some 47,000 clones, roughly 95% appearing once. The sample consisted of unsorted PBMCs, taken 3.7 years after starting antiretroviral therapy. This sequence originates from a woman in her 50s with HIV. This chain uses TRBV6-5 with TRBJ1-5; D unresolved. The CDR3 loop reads CASSPQWDQPQHF. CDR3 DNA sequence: TGTGCCAGCAGCCCTCAGTGGGATCAGCCCCAGCATTTT.